The clone carrying this TCR beta chain has only a few counts. This entry is derived from a study of response to subunit inactivated influenza vaccine. Each CDR3 protein gets one entry after TCRdb re-called the RT-PCR reads with MiXCR. This table holds 600,000 to 700,000 distinct CDR3 sequences, 14% found once. Germline V gene sequence: CDR1 SNHLY, CDR2 FYNNEI. This CDR3 spans 15 amino acids. V was trimmed by 5 bases and J by 0 bases, leaving 13 bases between them. The receptor comes from a man aged 45-65 years who received an inactivated influenza vaccine. The sequencing used PBMCs from blood, collected 14 to 15 days before vaccination. V is TRBV2 and J is TRBJ1-1, with no clear D. This CDR3 reads CASSTRRDLNTEAFF. CDR3 coding DNA: TGTGCCAGCAGTACCAGACGGGATCTGAACACTGAAGCTTTCTTT.